Described below is a single T cell receptor (beta chain) sequence and its context. V lost 6 bases, J lost 3 bases, and 12 bases lay in between. The CDR3 contains 13 residues. The germline gives CDR1 SQVTM, CDR2 ANQGSEA. The data stem from a study of CD8 T cells in ankylosing spondylitis. TCRdb redid the calling of the 5' RACE reads with MiXCR, one entry per CDR3 protein. This table has 130,000 or so distinct CDR3 sequences, about 6.5% appearing once. The receptor was isolated from a male donor with ankylosing spondylitis or in good health (not recorded which). The chain uses TRBV29-1 and TRBJ1-5; D is perhaps TRBD1 (5 bases). The sample was blood, either unsorted or a sorted T cell fraction (not recorded which). The CDR3 spells CSVGPGNNQPQHF. In DNA, the CDR3 is TGCAGCGTGGGGCCAGGGAACAATCAGCCCCAGCATTTT.